This entry concerns a single T cell receptor beta chain. This sample is drawn from a study of blood T cell repertoires in COVID-19. The CDR3 is made up of 14 amino acids. V shed 0 bases, J shed 6 bases, and the junction held 5 bases outside the gene matches. Per the germline V gene, CDR1 is SGHRS and CDR2 is YFSETQ. The method was immunoSEQ multiplex PCR; TCRdb's version includes in-frame clones alone and lacks a portion of them. The sample consists of tens of thousands of clones, 83% of them appearing once. This clonotype was sampled from a woman at least 80 years old with acute or convalescent COVID-19. The sample consisted of peripheral blood. This sequence joins TRBV5-1 and TRBJ1-2; 7 bases match TRBD1. CDR3 sequence (DNA): TGCGCCAGCAGCTTGGGCAGGGGGTCAGATGGCTACACCTTC. Protein sequence: CASSLGRGSDGYTF. The variable domain in full, completed from reference TRBV5-1 and TRBJ1-2, reads KAGVTQTPRYLIKTRGQQVTLSCSPISGHRSVSWYQQTPGQGLQFLFEYFSETQRNKGNFPGRFSGRQFSNSRSEMNVSTLELGDSALYLCASSLGRGSDGYTFGSGTRLTVV.